This T cell receptor (beta chain) is from a study of T cell changes during pregnancy in multiple sclerosis. This CDR3 has 20 residues. Trimming at V came to 5 bases and at J to 0 bases, leaving 15 bases not matched to a gene. CDR1 is SNHLY, CDR2 FYNNEI, per germline. Profiling relied on immunoSEQ multiplex PCR, and the TCRdb table lists in-frame clones only, not all of them. The sample comprises about 100,000 clones, about nine tenths of which are singletons, and 0.7% to 0.9% rests with the top ten. This clone has a single count. The input for sequencing was peripheral blood, taken in the second trimester of pregnancy. This receptor was obtained from a female donor in good health, enrolled as a control in a pregnancy study. The chain has TRBV2 and TRBJ1-6; TRBD1 aligns across 8 bases. CDR3 residues: CASSFPGTGGLSSYNSPLHF. Written as DNA, the CDR3 is TGTGCCAGCAGTTTCCCCGGGACAGGAGGCCTTAGCTCCTATAATTCACCCCTCCACTTT.